This T cell receptor (beta chain) was recovered during a study of PD-1 blockade in mismatch repair-deficient tumors. Looking at the study overall: Enrolled about 2013-2017, patients had progressing, pretreated mismatch repair-deficient cancers of around 12 types. Findings and caveats of the study: Tumor-resident clones, often undetectable pretreatment in blood, expanded then contracted after pembrolizumab.

Points on this clone: What it recognizes is unknown.

Produced via immunoSEQ multiplex PCR; TCRdb's table is partial and in-frame only. The profile shows about 100,000 clones, approximately 80% of them singletons. All patients were mismatch repair deficient, assessed by either PCR or immunohistochemistry. TCR sequencing covered a few patients who responded to pembrolizumab. Germline CDR1 and CDR2: KGHSH and LQKENI. The CDR3 totals 17 residues. The ends lost 0 bases at V and 3 bases at J; junction bases unmatched: 8. The clonotype comes from an adult with mismatch repair-deficient cancer. The V gene is TRBV18, the J gene TRBJ1-3; 7 bases fit TRBD1. The sequenced sample was peripheral blood, obtained about 33 weeks after starting pembrolizumab. The CDR3 loop reads CASSPPLRGLVGNTIYF. The CDR3 nucleotides read TGTGCCAGCTCACCACCGTTAAGGGGGCTAGTTGGAAACACCATATATTTT.